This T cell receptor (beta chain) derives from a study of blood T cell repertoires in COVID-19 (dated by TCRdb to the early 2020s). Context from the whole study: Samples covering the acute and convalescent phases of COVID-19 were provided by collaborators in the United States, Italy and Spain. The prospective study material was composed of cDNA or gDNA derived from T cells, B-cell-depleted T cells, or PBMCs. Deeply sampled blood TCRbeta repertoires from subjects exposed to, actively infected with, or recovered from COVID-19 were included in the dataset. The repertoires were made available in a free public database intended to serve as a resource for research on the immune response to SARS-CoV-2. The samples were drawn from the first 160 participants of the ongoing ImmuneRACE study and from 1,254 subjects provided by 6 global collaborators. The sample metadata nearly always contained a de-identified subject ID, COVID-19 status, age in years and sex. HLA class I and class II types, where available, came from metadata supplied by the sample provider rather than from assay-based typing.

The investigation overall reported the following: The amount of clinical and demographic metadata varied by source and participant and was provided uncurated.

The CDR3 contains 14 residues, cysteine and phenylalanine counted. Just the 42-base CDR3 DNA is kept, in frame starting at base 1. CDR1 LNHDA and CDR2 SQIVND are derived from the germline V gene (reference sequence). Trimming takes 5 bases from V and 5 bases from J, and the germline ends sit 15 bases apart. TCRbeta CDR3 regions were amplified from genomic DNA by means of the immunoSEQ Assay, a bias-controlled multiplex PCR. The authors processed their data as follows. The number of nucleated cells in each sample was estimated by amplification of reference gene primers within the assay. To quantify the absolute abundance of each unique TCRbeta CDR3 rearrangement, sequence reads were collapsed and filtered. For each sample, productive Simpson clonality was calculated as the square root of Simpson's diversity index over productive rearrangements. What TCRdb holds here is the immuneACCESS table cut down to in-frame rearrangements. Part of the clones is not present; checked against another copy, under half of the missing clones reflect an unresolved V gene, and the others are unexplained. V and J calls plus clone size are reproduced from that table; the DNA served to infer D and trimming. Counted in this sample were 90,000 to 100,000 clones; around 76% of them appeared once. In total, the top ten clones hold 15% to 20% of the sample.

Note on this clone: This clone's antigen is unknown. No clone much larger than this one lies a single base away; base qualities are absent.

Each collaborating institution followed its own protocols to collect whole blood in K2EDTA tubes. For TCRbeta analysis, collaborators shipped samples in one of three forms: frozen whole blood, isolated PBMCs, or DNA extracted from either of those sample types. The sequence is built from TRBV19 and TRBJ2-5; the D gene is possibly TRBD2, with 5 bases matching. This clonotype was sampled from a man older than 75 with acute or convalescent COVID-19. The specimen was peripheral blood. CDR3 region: CASSAGRGWETQYF. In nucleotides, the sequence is TGTGCCAGTAGTGCAGGTCGGGGTTGGGAGACCCAGTACTTC.